Each of the 27 T cell receptor beta chains below was sequenced from the same sample in a study of T cell changes during pregnancy in multiple sclerosis. The repertoire was sequenced with immunoSEQ multiplex PCR; TCRdb's copy has only in-frame clones and lacks some. The table includes 30,000 to 40,000 clones, about 92% detected once. Sequencing used CD4+ T cells from peripheral blood mononuclear cells, obtained in the third trimester of pregnancy. The receptors stem from a female donor with multiple sclerosis, enrolled in a pregnancy study.

This clone was detected only once. The rearrangement joins TRBV13 to TRBJ2-3; 9 bases agree with TRBD2. Germline V lookup: CDR1 PRHDT, CDR2 FYEKMQ (reference sequence). The CDR3 is 15 amino acids. V was clipped by 2 bases and J by 6 bases; unmatched bases: 6. The CDR3 bases are TGTGCCAGCAGCTTAAAGGCTAGCGGGACGGATACGCAGTATTTT. Amino acids: CASSLKASGTDTQYF.

The gene calls are TRBV28 and TRBJ2-6; D may be TRBD1 (5 bases). Germline V gene data show CDR1 as MDHEN and CDR2 as SYDVKM. V lost 6 bases, J lost 0 bases, and 9 bases lay in between. This CDR3 is 15 amino acids long. CDR3 protein: CASSPQGSGANVLTF. The DNA for the CDR3 is TGTGCCAGCAGCCCCCAGGGCTCTGGGGCCAACGTCCTGACTTTC.

V gene TRBV5-4 combines with J gene TRBJ2-1; TRBD2 agrees at 8 bases. Germline V CDR1 and CDR2: SGHNT, YYREEE (reference sequence). CDR3 size: 15 residues. V was pared by 2 bases and J by 0 bases, with 1 base of the junction left unmatched. The CDR3 region has the DNA TGTGCCAGCAGCTTCAGCGGGGGCTCCTACAATGAGCAGTTCTTC. This codes for CASSFSGGSYNEQFF.

This chain uses TRBV19 with TRBJ2-4; D uncertain. CDR3 length: 15 residues. V shed 6 bases and J shed 0 bases, with 12 bases lying between them. CDR1 is LNHDA, CDR2 SQIVND, per germline (reference sequence). The CDR3 DNA reads TGTGCCAGTAGAGGAGCCGCCTTAGCCAAAAACATTCAGTACTTC. Residues: CASRGAALAKNIQYF.

This chain joins TRBV21-1 and TRBJ2-2; the D segment call TRBD2 is taken from the table without a DNA check. TRBV21-1 represents a pseudogene. The CDR3 runs 15 residues. DNA of the CDR3: TGTGCCAGCAGCATACAACGCGGGAACACCGGGGAGCTGTTTTTT. Translation gives CASSIQRGNTGELFF.

V usage is TRBV29-1 and J usage is TRBJ1-1; the D gene is possibly TRBD1 (5 bases). V was clipped by 3 bases and J by 1 base, with 9 bases between them. In germline, CDR1 is SQVTM, CDR2 ANQGSEA. This CDR3 region has 13 residues. The CDR3 bases are TGCAGCGTTGATAGGCAGGGGAACACTGAAGCTTTCTTT. It is translated as CSVDRQGNTEAFF.

The J gene is TRBJ2-7, the V gene TRBV6-6, with D uncertain. V dropped 6 bases and J dropped 3 bases, with 15 bases sitting between them. Germline loops: CDR1 MNHNY, CDR2 SVGAGI (reference sequence). CDR3 length: 14 amino acids. The CDR3 coding sequence is TGTGCCAGCAGAAGCCCATCTACCGGCTACGAGCAGTACTTC. Translated: CASRSPSTGYEQYF.

This clone was counted a single time. V usage is TRBV9 and J usage is TRBJ2-3; 9 nucleotides align to TRBD2. The junction had 2 bases not matched to a gene; V was cut back by 0 bases and J by 0 bases. CDR1 and CDR2 (germline): SGDLS, YYNGEE. The CDR3 runs 16 residues. The CDR3 is CASSVASGESTDTQYF. CDR3 DNA sequence: TGTGCCAGCAGCGTAGCTAGCGGGGAGAGCACAGATACGCAGTATTTT.

The chain couples TRBV5-5 to TRBJ2-7, with 7 bases lining up with TRBD1. Trimming removed 4 bases from V and 4 bases from J; junction bases left unmatched: 8. The CDR3 extends over 14 amino acids. Germline V gene lookup returns CDR1 SGHKS and CDR2 YYEKEE (reference sequence). The CDR3 is CASSNPGQNYEQYF. As DNA, the CDR3 is TGTGCCAGCAGCAATCCGGGACAGAATTACGAGCAGTACTTC. The variable domain in full, with the rest retrieved from reference TRBV5-5 and TRBJ2-7, is DAGVTQSPTHLIKTRGQQVTLRCSPISGHKSVSWYQQVLGQGPQFIFQYYEKEERGRGNFPDRFSARQFPNYSSELNVNALLLGDSALYLCASSNPGQNYEQYFGPGTRLTVT.

The chain recombines TRBV6-5 with TRBJ2-7, with 10 bases that match TRBD2. Trimming at V came to 6 bases and at J to 5 bases, leaving 7 bases not matched to a gene. CDR1 is MNHEY and CDR2 is SVGAGI in the germline V gene. This CDR3 spans 14 amino acids. Here the CDR3 DNA reads TGTGCCAGCAGCCCGGGACTAGCGATGGACGAGCAGTACTTC. Amino acid sequence: CASSPGLAMDEQYF.

This chain joins TRBV6-4 and TRBJ2-2; no clear D gene. V was shortened by 4 bases and J by 3 bases, with 9 bases between the two germline ends. This CDR3 is built from 14 residues. Per the germline V gene, CDR1 is MRHNA and CDR2 is SNTAGT. The CDR3: CASSVSPDTGELFF. The CDR3 nucleotides read TGTGCCAGCAGTGTTTCCCCTGACACCGGGGAGCTGTTTTTT.

The rearrangement uses TRBV19 and TRBJ1-5, with D maybe TRBD1 (6 bases). V shed 3 bases and J shed 4 bases, with 16 bases lying between them. From germline, CDR1 is LNHDA and CDR2 SQIVND (reference sequence). The CDR3 totals 16 residues. In DNA form, the CDR3 reads TGTGCCAGTAGTATGGGGGCACGGGGACGAAATCAGCCCCAGCATTTT. Protein product: CASSMGARGRNQPQHF. Full variable domain (remainder filled in from reference TRBV19 and TRBJ1-5): DGGITQSPKYLFRKEGQNVTLSCEQNLNHDAMYWYRQDPGQGLRLIYYSQIVNDFQKGDIAEGYSVSREKKESFPLTVTSAQKNPTAFYLCASSMGARGRNQPQHFGDGTRLSIL.

The chain links TRBV6-5 to TRBJ2-7; 8 nucleotides agree with TRBD2. The CDR3 spans 15 residues. V was pared by 7 bases and J by 7 bases, with 15 bases of the junction left unmatched. CDR1 MNHEY and CDR2 SVGAGI come from the germline V gene. In DNA, the CDR3 is TGTGCCAGCAACCACGGGGGACTAGGGGCTCGTGAGCAGTACTTC. Protein product: CASNHGGLGAREQYF.

The gene calls are TRBV5-1 and TRBJ2-3, with D possibly matching TRBD2 (6 bases). With 5 bases removed from V and 5 bases from J, the gap between germline ends came to 12 bases. The CDR3 has 13 amino acids. Germline CDR1 and CDR2: SGHRS and YFSETQ. Here the CDR3 reads CASRGDWKDTQYF. For the CDR3, the DNA is TGCGCCAGCAGGGGGGACTGGAAAGATACGCAGTATTTT.

The chain combines TRBV29-1 with TRBJ2-1; 14 bases map to TRBD2. Per the germline V gene, CDR1 is SQVTM and CDR2 is ANQGSEA. The CDR3 is made up of 16 amino acids. V lost 7 bases to trimming and J lost 6 bases; unmatched junction nucleotides: 11. CDR3 sequence: CSAMTSGRARSNEQFF. For the CDR3, the DNA is TGCAGCGCTATGACTAGCGGGAGGGCCCGAAGCAATGAGCAGTTCTTC.

This chain uses TRBV30 with TRBJ1-5; the match to TRBD1 covers 11 bases. Trimming at V came to 0 bases and at J to 7 bases, leaving 5 bases not matched to a gene. The germline V gene has CDR1 GTSNPN and CDR2 SVGIG (reference sequence). The CDR3 is 15 amino acids. CDR3 region: CAWSVRTGGSQPQHF. The CDR3 DNA follows: TGTGCCTGGAGTGTCCGGACAGGGGGCTCCCAGCCCCAGCATTTT.

The chain uses TRBV6-5 and TRBJ1-2, with 7 bases lining up with TRBD1. The CDR3 has 13 residues. The germline gives CDR1 MNHEY, CDR2 SVGAGI. V lost 6 bases to trimming and J lost 3 bases; unmatched junction nucleotides: 4. The CDR3 sequence: CASSRRGDYGYTF. As DNA, the CDR3 is TGTGCCAGCAGCCGCAGGGGGGACTATGGCTACACCTTC.

The chain is built from TRBV23-1 and TRBJ2-3; 9 bases align to TRBD2. TRBV23-1 is an ORF for which the function is uncertain. There are 15 residues in the CDR3. With V trimmed by 2 bases and J by 5 bases, 5 bases remained unmatched. CDR3 residues: CASSQIAGVGDTQYF. For the CDR3, the DNA is TGCGCCAGCAGTCAAATAGCGGGAGTAGGAGATACGCAGTATTTT.

As DNA, the CDR3 is TGTGCCAGCAGTCCCGGAGAACAAACAGGAAACACCATATATTTT. Its translation is CASSPGEQTGNTIYF. V usage is TRBV6-1 and J usage is TRBJ1-3; D is undetermined. The CDR3 runs to 15 residues. V was pared by 5 bases and J by 4 bases, with 15 bases between. CDR1 and CDR2 from the germline V gene are MNHNS and SASEGT.

The rearrangement links TRBV21-1 to TRBJ2-5; the DNA was not compared with TRBD2, the D call given in the table. TRBV21-1 is a pseudogene. This CDR3 has 19 residues. CDR3 sequence: CASSKRRLRSGRTKETQYF. CDR3 nucleotide sequence: TGTGCCAGCAGCAAACGTAGGCTTAGGAGCGGGAGGACAAAAGAGACCCAGTACTTC.

The chain is built from TRBV6-1 and TRBJ2-1, with 9 bases that match TRBD1. Germline V CDR1 and CDR2: MNHNS, SASEGT. The ends lost 5 bases at V and 7 bases at J; junction bases unmatched: 9. The CDR3 sequence is 15 residues long. The CDR3 spells CASSWGGTGLNEQFF. The CDR3 coding sequence is TGTGCCAGCAGTTGGGGGGGGACAGGGCTGAATGAGCAGTTCTTC.

V and J are TRBV30 and TRBJ2-7, with D maybe TRBD1 (6 bases). Germline loops: CDR1 GTSNPN, CDR2 SVGIG (reference sequence). This CDR3 is 14 amino acids long. The V and J ends lost 3 bases and 0 bases respectively, with 12 bases between them. DNA of the CDR3: TGTGCCTGGAGGGACAGTGGGGGCTCCTACGAGCAGTACTTC. Translating it yields CAWRDSGGSYEQYF.

The V and J genes are TRBV6-5 and TRBJ2-1; 9 positions match TRBD1. Trimming cost V 7 bases and J 3 bases; bases outside gene matches: 7. The germline V gene has CDR1 MNHEY and CDR2 SVGAGI. The CDR3 runs to 15 residues. The CDR3 DNA sequence: TGTGCCAGCACCAAGGGACAGGGAGTCTACAATGAGCAGTTCTTC. It encodes CASTKGQGVYNEQFF.

The genes are TRBV7-2 and TRBJ2-1; D perhaps matches TRBD1 (5 bases). Trimming pared 5 bases from V and 3 bases from J, leaving 17 bases between. The CDR3 has 16 amino acids. Germline V gives CDR1 SGHTA, CDR2 FQGNSA. The CDR3 sequence is CASSRLTGSLYNEQFF. The CDR3 DNA is TGTGCCAGCAGCCGCCTCACAGGCTCCCTCTACAATGAGCAGTTCTTC.

CDR3 nucleotide sequence: TGTGCCAGCAGCCTTAAGAAGGGGGCAAGAACCGGGGAGCTGTTTTTT. Protein: CASSLKKGARTGELFF. The V gene is TRBV14, the J gene TRBJ2-2, with TRBD1 matching over 7 bases. The CDR3 consists of 16 residues. Germline lookup yields CDR1 SGHDN and CDR2 FVKESK. V dropped 4 bases and J dropped 5; count of bases not matched to a gene: 10.

Here the CDR3 DNA reads TGTGCTAGTGGTTTGGGACTAGCGGGAGGGCCGGGGAATGAGCAGTTCTTC. Translating it yields CASGLGLAGGPGNEQFF. This chain connects TRBV12-5 to TRBJ2-1; TRBD2 matches 14 bases. V shed 1 base and J 7 bases; nucleotides not matched to a gene: 6. Germline-derived CDR1 and CDR2 are LGHNT and FRNRAP. The CDR3 totals 17 residues.

The rearrangement uses TRBV5-1 and TRBJ2-1, with a weak D call TRBD1 (5 bases). The germline V and J ends were trimmed by 4 bases and 5 bases, with 19 bases remaining between them. Germline values: CDR1 SGHRS, CDR2 YFSETQ. This CDR3 is 16 amino acids long. The CDR3 DNA sequence: TGCGCCAGCAGCACGAAGGGGAAAAAACCTGACAATGAGCAGTTCTTC. Translation: CASSTKGKKPDNEQFF.